This passage covers 14 T cell receptor beta chains from one sample sequenced in a study of control samples from healthy donors and cancer patients. Produced via immunoSEQ multiplex PCR; TCRdb's table is partial and in-frame only. This sample yields 90,000 or so clones, of which about 86% are seen a single time; 1.3% belongs to the top ten. Sequencing was done on a sample of blood. The receptors derive from a woman aged 45-65 years in good health.

The CDR3 reads CASSSGTLNTEAFF. The CDR3 DNA follows: TGTGCCAGCAGCTCCGGGACTTTGAACACTGAAGCTTTCTTT. The chain carries TRBV3-1 (or the pseudogene TRBV3-2) and TRBJ1-1, with a possible D match to TRBD1 (5 bases). This CDR3 comprises 14 residues. The germline V gene has CDR1 LGHDT and CDR2 YNNKEL (reference sequence). V was pared by 5 bases and J by 0 bases, with 10 bases between.

About this clone: The germline gene is not matched at one end of the junction; a read error may be the cause. The rearrangement uses TRBV7-7 and TRBJ2-1, with D possibly being TRBD1 (5 bases). Germline loops: CDR1 SSHAT, CDR2 FNYEAQ (reference sequence). This CDR3 comprises 15 residues. CDR3 protein: CASSLGASSYNEQFF. In DNA, the CDR3 is TGTGCTAGCAGCTTAGGGGCCAGCTCCTACAATGAGCAGTTCTTC.

The chain uses TRBV10-3 and TRBJ1-5; 11 nucleotides agree with TRBD1. With V trimmed by 3 bases and J by 6 bases, 7 bases remained unmatched. Germline CDR1 reads ENHRY; CDR2 reads SYGVKD. The CDR3 covers 16 residues. For the CDR3, the DNA is TGTGCCATCAGTGACGCGGACAGGGGGCTTAGTCAGCCCCAGCATTTT. Amino acids: CAISDADRGLSQPQHF.

The chain carries TRBV10-3 and TRBJ2-7; 9 bases fit TRBD1. The CDR3 covers 18 residues. V shed 1 base and J 1 base; nucleotides not matched to a gene: 11. The germline V gene has CDR1 ENHRY and CDR2 SYGVKD. CDR3 nucleotides: TGTGCCATCAGTGAGTGGGGTGACAGGGGGGTATTGTCCTACGAGCAGTACTTC. This codes for CAISEWGDRGVLSYEQYF.

The J gene is TRBJ2-2, the V gene TRBV5-1; 12 bases are a match to TRBD2. This CDR3 spans 16 amino acids. CDR1 is SGHRS, CDR2 YFSETQ, per germline. After removal of 5 bases from V and 5 bases from J, the junction contained 7 bases not matched to a gene. CDR3 sequence (DNA): TGCGCCAGCAGGCTAGGACTAGCGGGAACTACCGGGGAGCTGTTTTTT. Its translation is CASRLGLAGTTGELFF.

As to this clone: Germline and junction disagree at one end, which may indicate a read error. This chain connects TRBV19 to TRBJ2-7; D is possibly TRBD1 (5 bases). The CDR3 has 15 amino acids. CDR1 is LNHDA and CDR2 is SQIVND in the germline V gene (reference sequence). The CDR3 DNA is TGTGCCAATAGTATAGATCGAGTCAGGGTGGGCGAGCAGTACTTC. It specifies CANSIDRVRVGEQYF.

V is TRBV12-3 or TRBV12-4 and J is TRBJ1-1, with D possibly TRBD1 on 5 matching bases. CDR3 size: 13 residues. Trimming took 4 bases from V and 1 from J, leaving 7 bases between them. CDR3 residues: CASSWGRNTEAFF. DNA of the CDR3: TGTGCCAGCAGTTGGGGACGGAACACTGAAGCTTTCTTT.

The chain combines TRBV11-2 with TRBJ1-1, with a weak D call TRBD1 (6 bases). Germline CDR1 and CDR2: SGHAT and FQNNGV. This CDR3 has 16 amino acids. The V end was cut by 3 bases, the J end by 1 base, with 15 bases between. CDR3 protein: CASSFESTGSNTEAFF. In DNA form, the CDR3 reads TGTGCCAGCAGCTTCGAGTCGACAGGCTCGAACACTGAAGCTTTCTTT.

The genes are TRBV4-1 and TRBJ1-2; no clear D gene. V was trimmed by 2 bases and J by 5 bases, leaving 15 bases between them. Germline V gene data show CDR1 as MGHRA and CDR2 as YSYEKL. This CDR3 has 15 amino acids. CDR3 protein: CASSQSPGRGYGYTF. Written as DNA, the CDR3 is TGCGCCAGCAGCCAATCCCCGGGAAGAGGGTATGGCTACACCTTC.

The gene calls are TRBV7-2 and TRBJ1-2; 7 bases match TRBD1. Germline trimming cut 2 bases from V and 1 base from J; bases unmatched to any gene: 4. The CDR3 is 15 amino acids. Per the germline V gene, CDR1 is SGHTA and CDR2 is FQGNSA. The CDR3 bases are TGTGCCAGCAGCTTAAACCCAGGGGGTAACTATGGCTACACCTTC. Translating it yields CASSLNPGGNYGYTF.

The chain links TRBV7-9 to TRBJ2-3; D possibly corresponds to TRBD1 (5 bases). Germline V gene data show CDR1 as SEHNR and CDR2 as FQNEAQ (reference sequence). The CDR3 is made up of 14 amino acids. V gave up 5 bases and J gave up 5 bases, with 14 bases separating them. CDR3: CASSPRAGLDTQYF. In DNA form, the CDR3 reads TGTGCCAGCAGCCCCAGGGCAGGCCTAGATACGCAGTATTTT.

V gene TRBV12-3 or TRBV12-4 combines with J gene TRBJ1-3; no reliable D call. CDR3 length: 11 amino acids. V lost 6 bases and J 9 bases, leaving 9 bases between the germline ends. CDR3 loop: CASSPRGTIYF. The CDR3 coding sequence is TGTGCCAGCAGCCCGCGAGGCACCATATATTTT.

This clone was seen a single time. J is TRBJ2-3 and V is TRBV11-3, with 10 nucleotides matching TRBD2. This CDR3 has 17 residues. V gave up 1 base and J gave up 3 bases; unmatched junction bases: 7. CDR1 and CDR2 from the germline V gene are SGHNT and YENEEA. In DNA, the CDR3 is TGTGCCAGCAGCTTAGGGCAGCGGGAGGGCTGGACAGATACGCAGTATTTT. This translates into CASSLGQREGWTDTQYF.

The rearrangement joins TRBV4-1 to TRBJ2-3; 12 bases agree with TRBD2. The ends lost 0 bases at V and 7 bases at J; junction bases unmatched: 5. The CDR3 has 16 residues. Germline V gives CDR1 MGHRA, CDR2 YSYEKL. Here the CDR3 DNA reads TGCGCCAGCAGCCAAGAAGGGCTAGCGGGGGGGAATACGCAGTATTTT. It codes for CASSQEGLAGGNTQYF.